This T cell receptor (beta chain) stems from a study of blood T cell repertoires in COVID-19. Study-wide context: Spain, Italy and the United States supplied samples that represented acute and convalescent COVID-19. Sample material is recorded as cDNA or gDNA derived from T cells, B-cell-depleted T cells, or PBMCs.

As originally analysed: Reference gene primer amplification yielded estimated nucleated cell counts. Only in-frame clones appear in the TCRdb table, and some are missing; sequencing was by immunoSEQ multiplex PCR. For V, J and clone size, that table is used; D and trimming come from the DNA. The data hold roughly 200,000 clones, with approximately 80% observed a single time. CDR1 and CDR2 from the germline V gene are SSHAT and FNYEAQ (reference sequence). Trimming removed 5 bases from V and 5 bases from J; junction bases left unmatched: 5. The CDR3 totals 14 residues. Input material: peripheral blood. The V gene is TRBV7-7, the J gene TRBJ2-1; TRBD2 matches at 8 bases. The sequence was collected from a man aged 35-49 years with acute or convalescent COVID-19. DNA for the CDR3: TGTGCCAGCAGCGAAGCGGGAGACCACAATGAGCAGTTCTTC. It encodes CASSEAGDHNEQFF.